The 24 T cell receptor beta chains presented below share a single source sample, sequenced in a study of blood T cell repertoires in COVID-19. Some clones are missing from TCRdb's copy, which holds only in-frame ones; the method was immunoSEQ multiplex PCR. The data hold approximately 75,000 clones, with 90% observed a single time. Sequences were obtained from peripheral blood. The source of these receptors is a human donor in a cohort sampled during active COVID-19.

CDR3 nucleotides: TGCAGTGCTAGTGACAAAAAGACCCAGTACTTC. Protein sequence: CSASDKKTQYF. The chain combines TRBV20-1 with TRBJ2-5; D is ambiguous. Germline V gene lookup returns CDR1 DFQATT and CDR2 SNEGSKA (reference sequence). The V end lost 3 bases, the J end lost 6 bases, and 8 bases lay between the germline ends. The CDR3 runs 11 residues.

The V call is TRBV3-1 (or the pseudogene TRBV3-2), the J call TRBJ1-4; D remains ambiguous. This CDR3 comprises 16 residues. Germline lookup yields CDR1 LGHDT and CDR2 YNNKEL (reference sequence). V was clipped by 4 bases and J by 0 bases, with 12 bases between them. CDR3 coding DNA: TGTGCCAGCAGCCGCGGAGCCAGTGCAACTAATGAAAAACTGTTTTTT. It specifies CASSRGASATNEKLFF.

The gene calls are TRBV12-3 or TRBV12-4 and TRBJ1-2, with D possibly being TRBD1 (6 bases). CDR3 length equals 13 residues. Between the trimmed V and J ends, which lost 6 bases and 7 bases, there was a span of 15 bases. For the CDR3, the DNA is TGTGCCAGCAGCTATGGACAGATTGGTGGCTACACCTTC. It codes for CASSYGQIGGYTF.

The V and J genes are TRBV7-9 and TRBJ1-4, with D tentatively TRBD1 (5 bases). V was cut by 2 bases and J by 7 bases, with 23 bases left in between. This CDR3 is built from 18 residues. The V gene's germline CDR1 is SEHNR and CDR2 FQNEAQ (reference sequence). In DNA form, the CDR3 reads TGTGCCAGCAGCTTAAATAGCGGTCAAACAGGAACGCGTGAAAAACTGTTTTTT. Translating it yields CASSLNSGQTGTREKLFF.

The chain uses TRBV7-9 and TRBJ1-2, with D perhaps TRBD1 (6 bases). CDR1 SEHNR and CDR2 FQNEAQ come from the germline V gene (reference sequence). The ends were cut back, 5 bases at V and 6 bases at J, with 10 bases in the middle. CDR3 size: 12 residues. The CDR3: CASSLSGDGYTF. The CDR3 coding sequence is TGTGCCAGCAGCCTGTCAGGGGATGGCTACACCTTC.

This clone was seen once. This chain uses TRBV2 with TRBJ1-5; no firm D call. Germline loops: CDR1 SNHLY, CDR2 FYNNEI. The CDR3 has 14 residues. With 8 bases removed from V and 4 bases from J, the gap between germline ends came to 15 bases. The DNA for the CDR3 is TGTGCCAGCTCCCCGACAAACAAAAATCAGCCCCAGCATTTT. It is translated as CASSPTNKNQPQHF.

This clone was recorded only once. V usage is TRBV2 and J usage is TRBJ2-7, with TRBD1 matching 9 bases. The CDR3 runs 16 residues. Germline CDR1 is SNHLY and CDR2 is FYNNEI. V dropped 6 bases and J dropped 4; count of bases not matched to a gene: 13. The DNA for the CDR3 is TGTGCCAGCAGCGATTCGGACAGGGGTTTACGATACGAGCAGTACTTC. Amino acid sequence: CASSDSDRGLRYEQYF.

This chain joins TRBV4-1 and TRBJ1-1, with 9 positions matching TRBD1. Per germline, CDR1 MGHRA and CDR2 YSYEKL. CDR3 length equals 17 residues. V lost 0 bases and J lost 1; bases outside the gene matches: 6. CDR3 amino acids: CASSQDPQGAQNTEAFF. The CDR3 coding sequence is TGCGCCAGCAGCCAAGACCCACAGGGGGCGCAGAACACTGAAGCTTTCTTT.

V and J are TRBV19 and TRBJ2-7, with 9 bases aligning to TRBD1. Germline-derived CDR1 and CDR2 are LNHDA and SQIVND (reference sequence). This CDR3 region has 14 residues. With V trimmed by 5 bases and J by 7 bases, 9 bases remained unmatched. CDR3 residues: CASSVLGQGREQYF. CDR3 DNA sequence: TGTGCCAGTAGTGTCCTCGGACAGGGGAGGGAGCAGTACTTC.

Concerning this clone itself: This specimen includes other DNA sequences encoding the same CDR3. The V gene is TRBV30, the J gene TRBJ1-1, with D uncertain. Germline V gives CDR1 GTSNPN, CDR2 SVGIG (reference sequence). V lost 1 base and J 1 base, leaving 10 bases between the germline ends. The CDR3 totals 14 residues. CDR3 residues: CAWSGGEGNTEAFF. As DNA, the CDR3 is TGTGCCTGGAGTGGAGGAGAGGGGAACACTGAAGCTTTCTTT.

The chain uses TRBV4-1 and TRBJ1-5; 7 nucleotides line up with TRBD1. The CDR3 is 15 residues long. Germline V gene sequence: CDR1 MGHRA, CDR2 YSYEKL. V dropped 2 bases and J dropped 3; count of bases not matched to a gene: 4. This chain's CDR3 is CASSQSGQVNQPQHF. CDR3 in DNA: TGCGCCAGCAGCCAATCCGGACAGGTCAATCAGCCCCAGCATTTT.

The CDR3, as DNA: TGCGCCAGCAGCAGAGAGGGGACAGGGAGATACAATGAGCAGTTCTTC. As protein: CASSREGTGRYNEQFF. The chain is built from TRBV5-1 and TRBJ2-1, with 9 bases matching TRBD1. CDR1 is SGHRS and CDR2 is YFSETQ in the germline V gene. The CDR3 totals 16 residues. The V and J ends lost 4 bases and 4 bases, in that order; junction bases with no gene match: 9.

V gene TRBV6-6 combines with J gene TRBJ1-3; perhaps TRBD1 as D (5 bases). Trimming took off 5 bases at V and 6 bases at J, with 8 bases between the two ends. Germline V CDR1 and CDR2: MNHNY, SVGAGI (reference sequence). This CDR3 region has 12 residues. For the CDR3, the DNA is TGTGCCAGCAGTGGAGGGGTAAACACCATATATTTT. As protein: CASSGGVNTIYF.

This chain joins TRBV10-3 and TRBJ1-5, with D unresolved. Germline V gene lookup returns CDR1 ENHRY and CDR2 SYGVKD. Trimming took 7 bases from V and 5 from J, leaving 18 bases between them. CDR3 length: 15 amino acids. The CDR3 loop is CAIKGGMAQDQPQHF. The CDR3 bases are TGTGCCATCAAGGGCGGGATGGCACAAGATCAGCCCCAGCATTTT.

The CDR3 DNA reads as TGCGCCAGCAGTGATCTCGGGGTGGACTATGGCTACACCTTC. It yields the protein CASSDLGVDYGYTF. This rearrangement joins TRBV10-2 to TRBJ1-2, with D unresolved. Per germline, CDR1 WSHSY and CDR2 SAAADI. This CDR3 comprises 14 residues. Trimming left V 3 bases short and J 3 bases short, with 11 bases between.

The J gene is TRBJ1-2, the V gene TRBV5-4, with D hard to call. V was shortened by 4 bases and J by 3 bases, with 13 bases between the two germline ends. Germline assignment: CDR1 SGHNT and CDR2 YYREEE (reference sequence). CDR3 length: 14 residues. CDR3 sequence reads: CASSDYSNHYGYTF. CDR3 coding DNA: TGTGCCAGCAGCGATTACAGCAACCACTATGGCTACACCTTC.

The V call is TRBV9, the J call TRBJ2-3; D might be TRBD2 (5 bases). Germline assignment: CDR1 SGDLS and CDR2 YYNGEE. The ends were cut back, 0 bases at V and 4 bases at J, with 9 bases in the middle. This CDR3 has 14 residues. Here the CDR3 reads CASSVAVGADTQYF. CDR3 in DNA: TGTGCCAGCAGCGTAGCGGTCGGGGCAGATACGCAGTATTTT.

This chain's CDR3 is CASSSSSFASGGELFF. CDR3 DNA sequence: TGTGCCAGCAGTTCGTCCTCCTTCGCCTCGGGGGGGGAGCTGTTTTTT. The V gene is TRBV27, the J gene TRBJ2-2; maybe TRBD2 (5 bases). Germline V gives CDR1 MNHEY, CDR2 SMNVEV (reference sequence). Trimming cost V 4 bases and J 8 bases, with 20 bases left between them. The CDR3 contains 16 residues.

V and J are TRBV7-2 and TRBJ2-2, with a tentative D call TRBD2 (6 bases). The CDR3 consists of 13 residues. The V gene lost 5 bases and the J gene lost 6 bases, with 10 bases spanning the gap. Looked up from germline, CDR1 is SGHTA and CDR2 is FQGNSA. CDR3 nucleotides: TGTGCCAGCAGCCGTCCGGGGGCCGGGGAGCTGTTTTTT. Translation gives CASSRPGAGELFF.

This chain joins TRBV7-9 and TRBJ1-3, with 8 bases lining up with TRBD1. Per the germline V gene, CDR1 is SEHNR and CDR2 is FQNEAQ (reference sequence). Losses at the gene ends were 5 bases for V and 0 bases for J; bases not matched to a gene: 9. The CDR3 is 17 residues long. The CDR3 loop is CASSPLRGPNSGNTIYF. CDR3 bases: TGTGCCAGCAGCCCCCTCAGGGGGCCTAACTCTGGAAACACCATATATTTT.

This clone was observed a handful of times. CDR3 sequence reads: CASSPGGYNEQFF. CDR3 bases: TGTGCCAGCAGCCCAGGGGGGTACAATGAGCAGTTCTTC. The chain is built from TRBV11-2 and TRBJ2-1, with a weak D call TRBD1 (7 bases). V was clipped by 5 bases and J by 4 bases, with 9 bases between them. The germline V gene has CDR1 SGHAT and CDR2 FQNNGV. The CDR3 sequence is 13 residues long.

The genes are TRBV27 and TRBJ1-2; maybe TRBD1 (6 bases). From germline, CDR1 is MNHEY and CDR2 SMNVEV (reference sequence). This CDR3 is built from 19 residues. V lost 7 bases, J lost 3 bases, and 30 bases lay in between. Written as DNA, the CDR3 is TGTGCCAGCAAGGCCCTCCTGACAGGTTCCGTTGCGTCTGACTATGGCTACACCTTC. Translating it yields CASKALLTGSVASDYGYTF.

This clone was observed a few times. The CDR3 nucleotides read TGTGCCAGCTCACCGTTTTCAGGGGCGAACACCGGGGAGCTGTTTTTT. This gives the protein CASSPFSGANTGELFF. J is TRBJ2-2 and V is TRBV18; D perhaps matches TRBD1 (6 bases). Germline loops: CDR1 KGHSH, CDR2 LQKENI. The V end was cut by 3 bases, the J end by 0 bases, with 11 bases between. This CDR3 contains 16 residues.

The genes are TRBV11-2 and TRBJ2-7; a possible D gene is TRBD1 (6 bases). The CDR3 is 16 residues long. CDR1 is SGHAT, CDR2 FQNNGV, per germline. The ends were cut back, 3 bases at V and 4 bases at J, with 19 bases in the middle. The CDR3 sequence is CASSLRWTALIYEQYF. CDR3 sequence (DNA): TGTGCCAGCAGCTTGAGGTGGACAGCCTTAATTTACGAGCAGTACTTC.